This T cell receptor beta chain was identified during a study of blood T cells in healthy people across ages. A second roughly 6 to 12 cycle PCR used barcoded and J-beta primers. TCRdb re-called the 5' RACE reads with MiXCR, one entry per CDR3 protein. The sample gives about 1.1 million distinct CDR3 sequences, 35% to 40% of which show up once; 10% to 15% is in the top ten. Per germline, CDR1 SGHDN and CDR2 FVKESK. Trimming took 0 bases from V and 4 from J, leaving 3 bases between them. This CDR3 has 13 amino acids. This TCR was sampled from a man aged 18-30 years in good health. Sequencing was carried out using blood. V and J are TRBV14 and TRBJ1-4; no clear D. The CDR3 protein is CASSQEDNEKLFF. The CDR3 bases are TGTGCCAGCAGCCAAGAAGATAATGAAAAACTGTTTTTT.